This T cell receptor (beta chain) was found in a study of CD8 T cells in ankylosing spondylitis. Trimming removed 4 bases from V and 6 bases from J, with 22 bases in between. Germline-derived CDR1 and CDR2 are SGDLS and YYNGEE. The CDR3 spans 16 residues. Libraries for TCR beta were made by quantitative 5'-RACE with molecular barcodes. TCRdb called the 5' RACE reads again in MiXCR, with one record for every CDR3 protein. Of 350,000 to 450,000 distinct CDR3 sequences in the sample, 20% to 25% were seen once. Findings of the study overall: Some of the motif variants had earlier been found in reactive arthritis patients' fluid and blood. A TCR beta motif made of fewer than ten highly homologous variants seemed typical of ankylosing spondylitis blood.

Concerning this clonotype: Its antigen is unknown.

The sequence derives from a male donor with ankylosing spondylitis or in good health (not recorded which). The chain carries TRBV9 and TRBJ2-5, with a tentative D call TRBD1 (6 bases). Sequencing input: blood, either unsorted or a sorted T cell fraction (not recorded which). In DNA form, the CDR3 reads TGTGCCAGCAGCTCCTATGGGGGCGCCGGGGATAAGACCCAGTACTTC. Encoded protein: CASSSYGGAGDKTQYF.